Listed here are 30 T cell receptor beta chains from one sample, sequenced in a study of T cell responses to AZD1222 COVID-19 vaccine. The assay was immunoSEQ multiplex PCR, and TCRdb's table has in-frame clones only and misses some. This table has more than 110,000 clones, around 92% appearing once. The sequences come from peripheral blood, collected 28 days after the second AZD1222 dose. All receptors derive from an adult who received the AZD1222 COVID-19 vaccine.

Here the CDR3 reads CASSFPPGTTEAFF. The CDR3 nucleotides read TGTGCCAGCAGCTTCCCTCCCGGGACCACTGAAGCTTTCTTT. The V call is TRBV5-6, the J call TRBJ1-1; D is perhaps TRBD1 (5 bases). The CDR3 is made up of 14 amino acids. Per the germline V gene, CDR1 is SGHDT and CDR2 is YYEEEE. V lost 2 bases and J 4 bases, leaving 12 bases between the germline ends.

V is TRBV25-1 and J is TRBJ1-2; 9 bases agree with TRBD1. The CDR3 length is 14 residues. Germline V gene data show CDR1 as MGHDK and CDR2 as SYGVNS. The V gene end was trimmed by 1 base and the J gene end by 6 bases; junction bases not matched to a gene: 3. CDR3 nucleotides: TGTGCCAGCAGTGAATTCGGGACAGGGAATGGCTACACCTTC. Translated, it gives CASSEFGTGNGYTF.

There are a few counts of this clone. The rearrangement uses TRBV24-1 and TRBJ2-7, with D hard to call. This CDR3 is built from 13 residues. V was shortened by 4 bases and J by 2 bases, with 8 bases between the two germline ends. Germline CDR1 KGHDR, CDR2 SFDVKD. The DNA for the CDR3 is TGTGCCACCAGTGAAGCAGCTACCTACGAGCAGTACTTC. Protein product: CATSEAATYEQYF.

The chain uses TRBV25-1 and TRBJ1-2; TRBD1 is a possible D gene (5 bases). Trimming pared 6 bases from V and 6 bases from J, leaving 20 bases between. This CDR3 is 15 amino acids long. In germline, CDR1 is MGHDK, CDR2 SYGVNS. In nucleotides, the CDR3 is TGTGCCAGCAGCTTGACGGGGGTACGGCTAGATGGCTACACCTTC. As protein: CASSLTGVRLDGYTF.

This chain connects TRBV5-5 to TRBJ2-7; unclear D gene. The CDR3 contains 13 residues. The V gene lost 7 bases and the J gene lost 6 bases, with 17 bases spanning the gap. Germline V CDR1 and CDR2: SGHKS, YYEKEE (reference sequence). CDR3 nucleotides: TGTGCCAGCCAGGAAGATGGGGTTGGCGAGCAGTACTTC. Protein product: CASQEDGVGEQYF.

This clone was counted a few times. This sequence joins TRBV4-3 and TRBJ2-7; D may be TRBD1 (6 bases). Trimming took off 1 base at V and 2 bases at J, with 12 bases between the two ends. Per the germline V gene, CDR1 is LGHNA and CDR2 is YSLEER. CDR3 length equals 15 residues. CDR3 amino acids: CASSQVVAGAYEQYF. In nucleotides, the CDR3 is TGCGCCAGCAGCCAAGTGGTAGCAGGGGCCTACGAGCAGTACTTC.

The chain couples TRBV7-9 to TRBJ1-2, with 7 bases matching TRBD1. The germline V gene encodes CDR1 SEHNR and CDR2 FQNEAQ (reference sequence). The CDR3 contains 15 residues. V lost 0 bases, J lost 2 bases, and 3 bases stayed unmatched. In DNA, the CDR3 is TGTGCCAGCAGCTTAGCCCTGGGACAGAACTATGGCTACACCTTC. Protein product: CASSLALGQNYGYTF.

The sample holds one count of this clone. Other DNA sequences in the same sample also yield this CDR3. The J gene is TRBJ2-2, the V gene TRBV18, with TRBD1 matching over 11 bases. Germline loops: CDR1 KGHSH, CDR2 LQKENI. Losses at the gene ends were 3 bases for V and 4 bases for J; bases not matched to a gene: 1. The CDR3 runs to 15 residues. CDR3 loop: CASSPGQGATGELFF. The CDR3 nucleotides read TGTGCCAGCTCACCCGGACAGGGGGCCACCGGGGAGCTGTTTTTT.

The gene calls are TRBV28 and TRBJ1-5, with D unclear. Per the germline V gene, CDR1 is MDHEN and CDR2 is SYDVKM. Trimming left V 9 bases short and J 7 bases short, with 19 bases between. The CDR3 has 14 amino acids. The CDR3 DNA follows: TGTGCCAGTGGGGTGTCGGGTCTGGGCCAGCCCCAGCATTTT. Translation gives CASGVSGLGQPQHF.

The CDR3 nucleotides read TGCGCCAGCAGCTTGGGGGTAGCGGGAGTCAATGAGCAGTTCTTC. This gives the protein CASSLGVAGVNEQFF. This rearrangement joins TRBV5-1 to TRBJ2-1, with 9 bases matching TRBD2. The CDR3 is made up of 15 amino acids. V lost 0 bases, J lost 6 bases, and 4 bases stayed unmatched. Germline CDR1 is SGHRS and CDR2 is YFSETQ.

The chain's CDR3 is CASSPGQGGGEQYF. The DNA for the CDR3 is TGTGCCAGCAGCCCCGGACAGGGTGGGGGCGAGCAGTACTTC. The genes are TRBV3-1 (or the pseudogene TRBV3-2) and TRBJ2-7, with TRBD1 matching over 8 bases. The trim removed 4 bases at V and 6 bases at J, leaving 8 bases unmatched. The CDR3 runs 14 residues. Germline CDR1 reads LGHDT; CDR2 reads YNNKEL (reference sequence).

This clone was picked up one time. The chain carries TRBV5-1 and TRBJ1-2; 7 bases agree with TRBD1. CDR1 SGHRS and CDR2 YFSETQ come from the germline V gene. J gave up 8 bases and V 1 base, and 5 bases lay outside the gene matches. This CDR3 has 13 amino acids. The CDR3 sequence: CASSLKGAAGYTF. In DNA form, the CDR3 reads TGCGCCAGCAGCTTGAAGGGGGCGGCGGGCTACACCTTC.

The chain joins TRBV7-9 to TRBJ2-1; D unclear. The CDR3 totals 13 residues. Germline loops: CDR1 SEHNR, CDR2 FQNEAQ (reference sequence). Trimming cost V 8 bases and J 7 bases, with 15 bases left between them. Written as DNA, the CDR3 is TGTGCCAGCTGGCAGCTCGAACTGAATGAGCAGTTCTTC. The encoded protein is CASWQLELNEQFF.

This rearrangement joins TRBV9 to TRBJ1-5; unclear D gene. Trimming removed 4 bases at V and 6 bases at J, with 8 bases between. Germline CDR1 SGDLS, CDR2 YYNGEE. This CDR3 is built from 12 residues. The CDR3 reads CASSTEGQPQHF. In nucleotides, the CDR3 is TGTGCCAGCAGCACAGAGGGTCAGCCCCAGCATTTT.

J is TRBJ2-3 and V is TRBV3-1 (or the pseudogene TRBV3-2); tentative D call: TRBD2 (5 bases). This CDR3 has 12 amino acids. Per the germline V gene, CDR1 is LGHDT and CDR2 is YNNKEL (reference sequence). V was shortened by 4 bases and J by 5 bases, with 7 bases between the two germline ends. The CDR3 reads CASSPGLDTQYF. The CDR3 region has the DNA TGTGCCAGCAGCCCGGGGTTAGATACGCAGTATTTT.

The CDR3 here is CASRGTGFRPGYTF. The DNA for the CDR3 is TGTGCCAGCAGAGGCACAGGGTTCCGCCCCGGCTACACCTTC. The J gene is TRBJ1-2, the V gene TRBV2; weak D call: TRBD1 (6 bases). The length of the CDR3 is 14 residues. The V end was cut by 6 bases, the J end by 8 bases, with 19 bases between. Germline assignment: CDR1 SNHLY and CDR2 FYNNEI. The full variable domain, with the rest looked up from reference TRBV2 and TRBJ1-2, is EPEVTQTPSHQVTQMGQEVILRCVPISNHLYFYWYRQILGQKVEFLVSFYNNEISEKSEIFDDQFSVERPDGSNFTLKIRSTKLEDSAMYFCASRGTGFRPGYTFGSGTRLTVV.

This chain connects TRBV5-4 to TRBJ1-1, with D possibly matching TRBD1 (5 bases). V lost 0 bases to trimming and J lost 0 bases, with 6 bases between them. The germline V gene encodes CDR1 SGHNT and CDR2 YYREEE (reference sequence). The CDR3 runs to 14 residues. This CDR3 is CASSLGRVNTEAFF. The DNA for the CDR3 is TGTGCCAGCAGCTTGGGCAGGGTGAACACTGAAGCTTTCTTT.

The chain is built from TRBV13 and TRBJ2-5; 7 bases fit TRBD2. The germline V gene encodes CDR1 PRHDT and CDR2 FYEKMQ (reference sequence). The ends lost 4 bases at V and 5 bases at J; junction bases unmatched: 13. The CDR3 has 16 residues. The CDR3 protein is CASSSHGAAGRETQYF. DNA of the CDR3: TGTGCCAGCAGCTCCCACGGGGCAGCCGGGAGGGAGACCCAGTACTTC.

The chain is built from TRBV25-1 and TRBJ1-2, with TRBD1 as a possible D gene (6 bases). This CDR3 has 15 residues. Germline V gene sequence: CDR1 MGHDK, CDR2 SYGVNS. Trimming pared 4 bases from V and 2 bases from J, leaving 14 bases between. CDR3 nucleotides: TGTGCCAGCAGTGGTACCGGGACACCGAACTATGGCTACACCTTC. Amino acid sequence: CASSGTGTPNYGYTF.

This clone was detected only once. The V gene is TRBV28, the J gene TRBJ2-2; 7 bases match TRBD1. The germline gives CDR1 MDHEN, CDR2 SYDVKM. Trimming removed 3 bases from V and 0 bases from J; junction bases left unmatched: 1. This CDR3 comprises 15 residues. Written as DNA, the CDR3 is TGTGCCAGCAGTTTGGGGACAGCGAACACCGGGGAGCTGTTTTTT. It yields the protein CASSLGTANTGELFF. The full variable domain, its missing parts supplied by reference TRBV28 and TRBJ2-2, is DVKVTQSSRYLVKRTGEKVFLECVQDMDHENMFWYRQDPGLGLRLIYFSYDVKMKEKGDIPEGYSVSREKKERFSLILESASTNQTSMYLCASSLGTANTGELFFGEGSRLTVL.

Comment on this clone: A read error may account for a junction end that differs from germline. V is TRBV3-1 (or the pseudogene TRBV3-2) and J is TRBJ2-2; the D gene is possibly TRBD1 (6 bases). The CDR3 is made up of 13 amino acids. Germline CDR1 LGHDT, CDR2 YNNKEL (reference sequence). The CDR3 reads CASSQDWNRDLFF. The CDR3 DNA reads TGTGCCAGCAGCCAAGATTGGAACAGGGATCTGTTTTTT.

This clone was seen just once. The V and J genes are TRBV5-1 and TRBJ2-5; TRBD1 is a possible D gene (5 bases). CDR3 size: 14 residues. Germline V gene sequence: CDR1 SGHRS, CDR2 YFSETQ. V was trimmed by 0 bases and J by 2 bases, leaving 8 bases between them. The CDR3 is CASSLGQSQETQYF. As DNA, the CDR3 is TGCGCCAGCAGCTTGGGACAGTCACAAGAGACCCAGTACTTC.

The chain recombines TRBV6-1 with TRBJ2-2; the D gene is possibly TRBD2 (6 bases). V shed 2 bases and J shed 5 bases, with 15 bases lying between them. The CDR3 covers 16 residues. Germline V gene sequence: CDR1 MNHNS, CDR2 SASEGT. The CDR3 sequence: CASSEFRTGGTGELFF. The CDR3 DNA reads as TGTGCCAGCAGTGAATTCCGCACCGGAGGGACCGGGGAGCTGTTTTTT.

J is TRBJ1-2 and V is TRBV19; D call uncertain. V lost 4 bases and J lost 4, with 16 bases in between. Germline V gene sequence: CDR1 LNHDA, CDR2 SQIVND (reference sequence). This CDR3 spans 15 amino acids. The CDR3 sequence: CASSTRDRVSYGYTF. The CDR3 nucleotides are TGTGCCAGTAGTACCCGAGACCGAGTATCCTATGGCTACACCTTC.

The rearrangement uses TRBV9 and TRBJ1-6, with D tentatively TRBD1 (6 bases). Germline CDR1 SGDLS, CDR2 YYNGEE. This CDR3 comprises 13 residues. V gave up 4 bases and J gave up 6 bases, with 8 bases separating them. The CDR3 nucleotides are TGTGCCAGCAGCCAGGACAGTAATTCACCCCTCCACTTT. Translating it yields CASSQDSNSPLHF.

The chain carries TRBV30 and TRBJ2-2; 9 positions agree with TRBD1. Germline-derived CDR1 and CDR2 are GTSNPN and SVGIG (reference sequence). With V trimmed by 7 bases and J by 5 bases, 8 bases remained unmatched. This CDR3 spans 14 amino acids. The CDR3 protein is CASQRQGGTGELFF. DNA for the CDR3: TGTGCCTCCCAAAGACAGGGGGGGACCGGGGAGCTGTTTTTT.

This clone was seen more than once but under ten times. This chain links TRBV18 with TRBJ2-5, with D unresolved. The V and J ends lost 6 bases and 1 base respectively, with 3 bases between them. Germline V gives CDR1 KGHSH, CDR2 LQKENI. This CDR3 spans 11 amino acids. In DNA, the CDR3 is TGTGCCAGCTCCGTCCAAGAGACCCAGTACTTC. It specifies CASSVQETQYF.

This rearrangement joins TRBV7-2 to TRBJ2-5; TRBD1 agrees at 7 bases. Germline V lookup: CDR1 SGHTA, CDR2 FQGNSA. CDR3 length: 14 residues. The V segment lost 0 bases and the J segment 5 bases; nucleotides outside the gene matches: 3. CDR3 amino acids: CASSLAQQGETQYF. CDR3 bases: TGTGCCAGCAGCTTAGCGCAACAGGGGGAGACCCAGTACTTC.

The V gene is TRBV7-9, the J gene TRBJ2-2, with D uncertain. Trimming left V 5 bases short and J 5 bases short, with 9 bases between. Germline CDR1 is SEHNR and CDR2 is FQNEAQ (reference sequence). The CDR3 covers 13 residues. The CDR3 sequence is CASSPRPTGELFF. The CDR3, as DNA: TGTGCCAGCAGCCCGAGGCCTACCGGGGAGCTGTTTTTT.

This chain uses TRBV28 with TRBJ1-6, with D unclear. The ends were cut back, 5 bases at V and 6 bases at J, with 11 bases in the middle. This CDR3 region has 14 residues. CDR1 and CDR2 from the germline V gene are MDHEN and SYDVKM. CDR3: CASSGGFVNSPLHF. CDR3 nucleotide sequence: TGTGCCAGCAGTGGCGGGTTTGTTAATTCACCCCTCCACTTT.